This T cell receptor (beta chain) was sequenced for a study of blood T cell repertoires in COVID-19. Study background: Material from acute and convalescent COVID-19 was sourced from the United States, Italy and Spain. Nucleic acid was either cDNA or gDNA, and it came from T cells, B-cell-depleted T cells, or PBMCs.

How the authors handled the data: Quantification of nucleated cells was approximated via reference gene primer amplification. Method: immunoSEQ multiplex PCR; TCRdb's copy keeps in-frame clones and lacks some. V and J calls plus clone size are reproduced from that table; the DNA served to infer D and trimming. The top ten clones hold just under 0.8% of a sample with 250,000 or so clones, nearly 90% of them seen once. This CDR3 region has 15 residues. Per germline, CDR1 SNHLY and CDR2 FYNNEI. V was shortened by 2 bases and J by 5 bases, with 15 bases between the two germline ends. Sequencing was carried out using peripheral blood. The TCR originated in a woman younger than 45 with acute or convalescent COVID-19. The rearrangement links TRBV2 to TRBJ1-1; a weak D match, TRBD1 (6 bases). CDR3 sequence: CASSERGGAWTEAFF. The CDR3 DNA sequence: TGTGCCAGCAGTGAAAGGGGGGGCGCTTGGACTGAAGCTTTCTTT. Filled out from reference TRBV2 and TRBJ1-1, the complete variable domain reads EPEVTQTPSHQVTQMGQEVILRCVPISNHLYFYWYRQILGQKVEFLVSFYNNEISEKSEIFDDQFSVERPDGSNFTLKIRSTKLEDSAMYFCASSERGGAWTEAFFGQGTRLTVV.